This passage covers 10 T cell receptor beta chains from one sample sequenced in a study of OX40 agonist ivuxolimab in advanced cancers. Method: immunoSEQ multiplex PCR; TCRdb's copy keeps in-frame clones and lacks some. The sample has roughly 56,000 clones, about 83% seen once. Sequenced here: CD4+ or CD8+ T cells sorted from blood, sampled in a trial of the OX40 agonist ivuxolimab. These receptors came from an adult with an advanced solid tumor such as melanoma, head and neck, liver or kidney cancer.

This clone turned up a few times. The gene calls are TRBV27 and TRBJ2-4; 9 bases are shared with TRBD1. The CDR3 sequence is 17 residues long. Germline trimming cut 2 bases from V and 0 bases from J; bases unmatched to any gene: 5. Per germline, CDR1 MNHEY and CDR2 SMNVEV (reference sequence). DNA of the CDR3: TGTGCCAGCAGTTTAGGAGGGACAGGGCTAGCCAAAAACATTCAGTACTTC. Its protein product is CASSLGGTGLAKNIQYF.

This clone was seen a handful of times. This rearrangement joins TRBV18 to TRBJ1-2, with a possible D match to TRBD1 (6 bases). With 5 bases removed from V and 2 bases from J, the gap between germline ends came to 9 bases. This CDR3 has 13 amino acids. Germline V gives CDR1 KGHSH, CDR2 LQKENI. The CDR3 reads CASSIDRNYGYTF. The CDR3 DNA reads as TGTGCCAGCTCAATAGACAGGAACTATGGCTACACCTTC.

DNA of the CDR3: TGTGCCAGCAGAAGGACAGGCACAGATACGCAGTATTTT. Translation gives CASRRTGTDTQYF. V usage is TRBV27 and J usage is TRBJ2-3; tentative D call: TRBD1 (6 bases). V was cut by 6 bases and J by 1 base, with 8 bases left in between. The V gene's germline CDR1 is MNHEY and CDR2 SMNVEV (reference sequence). This CDR3 has 13 amino acids.

This clone appeared a single time. V is TRBV28 and J is TRBJ2-1; D might be TRBD1 (6 bases). The CDR3 is made up of 14 amino acids. V was shortened by 4 bases and J by 2 bases, with 9 bases between the two germline ends. Germline V gene lookup returns CDR1 MDHEN and CDR2 SYDVKM. CDR3: CASSYPGAYNEQFF. CDR3 nucleotides: TGTGCCAGCAGTTATCCAGGGGCCTACAATGAGCAGTTCTTC. The full variable domain, in which reference TRBV28 and TRBJ2-1 provide the parts outside the CDR3, is DVKVTQSSRYLVKRTGEKVFLECVQDMDHENMFWYRQDPGLGLRLIYFSYDVKMKEKGDIPEGYSVSREKKERFSLILESASTNQTSMYLCASSYPGAYNEQFFGPGTRLTVL.

The J gene is TRBJ2-1, the V gene TRBV4-1; 16 bases line up with TRBD2. The J segment lost 3 bases and the V segment lost 4 bases, leaving 9 bases of the junction unmatched. The CDR3 is 19 amino acids. Germline loops: CDR1 MGHRA, CDR2 YSYEKL. CDR3 protein: CASSRTGTSGRVFYNEQFF. The CDR3 coding sequence is TGCGCCAGCAGCCGGACCGGGACTAGCGGGAGGGTATTCTACAATGAGCAGTTCTTC.

J is TRBJ2-1 and V is TRBV5-1; 9 bases are a match to TRBD2. V shed 4 bases, J shed 9 bases, and the junction held 8 bases outside the gene matches. Germline V gives CDR1 SGHRS, CDR2 YFSETQ. The CDR3 runs to 14 residues. The CDR3 loop is CASSVLAGVGEQFF. The CDR3, as DNA: TGCGCCAGCAGCGTCTTAGCGGGAGTTGGTGAGCAGTTCTTC.

The CDR3 here is CASSRTSGRAWEQFF. Written as DNA, the CDR3 is TGTGCCAGCAGTCGGACTAGCGGGAGGGCCTGGGAGCAGTTCTTC. The V call is TRBV7-9, the J call TRBJ2-1; 15 bases are a match to TRBD2. Trimming took 6 bases from V and 10 from J; bases not matched to a gene: 7. CDR1 and CDR2 (germline): SEHNR, FQNEAQ (reference sequence). The CDR3 spans 15 residues. Drawing the rest from reference TRBV7-9 and TRBJ2-1, the complete variable domain is DTGVSQNPRHKITKRGQNVTFRCDPISEHNRLYWYRQTLGQGPEFLTYFQNEAQLEKSRLLSDRFSAERPKGSFSTLEIQRTEQGDSAMYLCASSRTSGRAWEQFFGPGTRLTVL.

Written as DNA, the CDR3 is TGTGCCAGCAAAAACCCGAAGGAGGTTCTTCTTGATACGCAGTATTTT. It is translated as CASKNPKEVLLDTQYF. The chain joins TRBV2 to TRBJ2-3; maybe TRBD2 (5 bases). CDR3 length: 16 amino acids. V was trimmed by 7 bases and J by 6 bases, leaving 23 bases between them. CDR1 is SNHLY, CDR2 FYNNEI, per germline.

The chain links TRBV5-1 to TRBJ1-3; D might be TRBD1 (6 bases). The CDR3 runs to 16 residues. In germline, CDR1 is SGHRS, CDR2 YFSETQ. The V end was cut by 0 bases, the J end by 1 base, with 11 bases between. The CDR3 DNA sequence: TGCGCCAGCAGCTTGGGGCCGACAGGTTCTGGAAACACCATATATTTT. Translation: CASSLGPTGSGNTIYF.

The V and J genes are TRBV2 and TRBJ2-5; weak D call: TRBD1 (6 bases). Germline CDR1 is SNHLY and CDR2 is FYNNEI. The ends were cut back, 8 bases at V and 4 bases at J, with 8 bases in the middle. The CDR3 runs to 11 residues. The CDR3 bases are TGTGCCAGCGTCAGGGGAGAGACCCAGTACTTC. Its protein product is CASVRGETQYF.